These T cell receptor beta chains were read from a single sample in a study of blood T cell repertoires in COVID-19. The assay was immunoSEQ multiplex PCR, and TCRdb's table has in-frame clones only and misses some. The sample gives hundreds of thousands of clones, around nine tenths of which show up once; approximately 10% is in the top ten. The sequenced sample was PBMCs or T cells enriched from blood (not recorded which). Every receptor here comes from a woman aged 45-59 years who had recovered from COVID-19. CDR3s include the opening cysteine and the closing phenylalanine or tryptophan. Each record gives: J gene, V gene, CDR3 length, D gene, clone size, CDR3 DNA, CDR3 protein. D genes are given only for firm matches. The listing skips clone size in some rows; elsewhere it reads once, few, many or a size class.

j_gene: TRBJ1-1; v_gene: TRBV27; len: 15; d_gene: .; abundance: .; CDR3nt: TGTGCCAGCAGGGCGGAAAACAGGGAGTTTACTGAAGCTTTCTTT; CDR3aa: CASRAENREFTEAFF
j_gene: TRBJ2-1; v_gene: TRBV7-7; len: 17; d_gene: TRBD1; abundance: .; CDR3nt: TGTGCTAGCAGCTTAGAAAGAACAGGGGCCGGATACAATGAGCAGTTCTTC; CDR3aa: CASSLERTGAGYNEQFF
j_gene: TRBJ1-2; v_gene: TRBV4-1; len: 15; d_gene: TRBD1; abundance: .; CDR3nt: TGCGCCAGCAGCCAAGCCCACAGGGGTAACTATGGCTACACCTTC; CDR3aa: CASSQAHRGNYGYTF
j_gene: TRBJ1-1; v_gene: TRBV19; len: 14; d_gene: TRBD1; abundance: .; CDR3nt: TGTGCCAGTAGTCAAACAGGGGGCTACACTGAAGCTTTCTTT; CDR3aa: CASSQTGGYTEAFF
j_gene: TRBJ1-2; v_gene: TRBV7-9; len: 13; d_gene: .; abundance: .; CDR3nt: TGTGCCAGCAGCTTAGGGGCAGGGATAGGCTACACCTTC; CDR3aa: CASSLGAGIGYTF
j_gene: TRBJ1-2; v_gene: TRBV2; len: 13; d_gene: TRBD1; abundance: once; CDR3nt: TGTGCCAGCAGTAGGGACAGGGTTTGGGGCTACACCTTC; CDR3aa: CASSRDRVWGYTF
j_gene: TRBJ2-6; v_gene: TRBV10-3; len: 14; d_gene: .; abundance: once; CDR3nt: TGTGCCATCAGGACAGACTCTGGGGCCAACGTCCTGACTTTC; CDR3aa: CAIRTDSGANVLTF
j_gene: TRBJ2-1; v_gene: TRBV30; len: 13; d_gene: .; abundance: .; CDR3nt: TGTGCCTGGCGTGGTCGCTCCTACAATGAGCAGTTCTTC; CDR3aa: CAWRGRSYNEQFF
j_gene: TRBJ2-7; v_gene: TRBV4-3; len: 15; d_gene: .; abundance: .; CDR3nt: TGCGCCACCAAAGAAGAGAGCTTGAGCTCCTACGAGCAGTACTTC; CDR3aa: CATKEESLSSYEQYF
j_gene: TRBJ1-6; v_gene: TRBV6-2/TRBV6-3; len: 16; d_gene: .; abundance: .; CDR3nt: TGTGCCAGCAGTTACTCAGGGGACATCGAATATTCACCCCTCCACTTT; CDR3aa: CASSYSGDIEYSPLHF
j_gene: TRBJ2-2; v_gene: TRBV5-8; len: 14; d_gene: .; abundance: .; CDR3nt: TGTGCCACACAGCAGGCAGGGCGGACCGGGGAGCTGTTTTTT; CDR3aa: CATQQAGRTGELFF
j_gene: TRBJ1-1; v_gene: TRBV7-3; len: 14; d_gene: TRBD1; abundance: .; CDR3nt: TGTGCCAGCAGACCGACAGGGGCAGCCACTGAAGCTTTCTTT; CDR3aa: CASRPTGAATEAFF
j_gene: TRBJ2-5; v_gene: TRBV27; len: 14; d_gene: TRBD2; abundance: once; CDR3nt: TGTGCCAGCGAACCCCTAGCGGGGGGGGGTACCCAGTACTTC; CDR3aa: CASEPLAGGGTQYF
j_gene: TRBJ2-1; v_gene: TRBV9; len: 17; d_gene: TRBD2; abundance: .; CDR3nt: TGTGCCAGACCACTAGCGGGGGGCTTAGTAGACTACAATGAGCAGTTCTTC; CDR3aa: CARPLAGGLVDYNEQFF
j_gene: TRBJ1-1; v_gene: TRBV11-1; len: 13; d_gene: .; abundance: .; CDR3nt: TGTGCCAGCAGCTTAACAAGGAACACTGAAGCTTTCTTT; CDR3aa: CASSLTRNTEAFF
j_gene: TRBJ1-1; v_gene: TRBV15; len: 18; d_gene: .; abundance: .; CDR3nt: TGTGCCACCAGCAGGGGGGGGAGTTTTTCTTGGCGAGACACTGAAGCTTTCTTT; CDR3aa: CATSRGGSFSWRDTEAFF